These 7 T cell receptor beta chains came from one sample sequenced in a study of blood T cell repertoires in COVID-19. The table came from immunoSEQ multiplex PCR; TCRdb's copy has only in-frame clones and leaves some out. The sample gives about 270,000 clones, roughly 86% of which show up once; less than 3% is in the top ten. The sequencing input was PBMCs or T cells enriched from blood (not recorded which). These TCRs come from a woman aged 18-35 years who had recovered from COVID-19.

The chain carries TRBV25-1 and TRBJ2-2; 8 bases align to TRBD2. V lost 1 base, J lost 3 bases, and 7 bases stayed unmatched. From germline, CDR1 is MGHDK and CDR2 SYGVNS. The CDR3 spans 17 residues. The CDR3 nucleotides read TGTGCCAGCAGTGAATTATATCCGGGACTAGACACCGGGGAGCTGTTTTTT. Its protein product is CASSELYPGLDTGELFF. Supplemented by reference TRBV25-1 and TRBJ2-2, the full variable domain reads EADIYQTPRYLVIGTGKKITLECSQTMGHDKMYWYQQDPGMELHLIHYSYGVNSTEKGDLSSESTVSRIRTEHFPLTLESARPSHTSQYLCASSELYPGLDTGELFFGEGSRLTVL.

This sequence joins TRBV5-1 and TRBJ2-7; a weak D match, TRBD1 (5 bases). The V gene lost 0 bases and the J gene lost 0 bases, with 19 bases spanning the gap. The CDR3 contains 18 residues. Looked up from germline, CDR1 is SGHRS and CDR2 is YFSETQ. CDR3 residues: CASSLAGRVISSSYEQYF. CDR3 coding DNA: TGCGCCAGCAGCTTGGCGGGCAGGGTGATTAGCAGCTCCTACGAGCAGTACTTC.

V usage is TRBV5-1 and J usage is TRBJ2-7, with D maybe TRBD2 (6 bases). Germline CDR1 SGHRS, CDR2 YFSETQ. The CDR3 spans 14 residues. Between the trimmed V and J ends, which lost 0 bases and 5 bases, there was a span of 12 bases. The CDR3 spells CASSLDRELDEQYF. The DNA of the CDR3 is TGCGCCAGCAGCTTGGATCGGGAGCTGGACGAGCAGTACTTC.

The CDR3 DNA is TGTGCCAGCAGCGAAGGGACACCCAACGAGCAGTACTTC. This encodes CASSEGTPNEQYF. This rearrangement joins TRBV3-1 (or the pseudogene TRBV3-2) to TRBJ2-7; D perhaps matches TRBD1 (6 bases). The germline CDR1 and CDR2 sequences are LGHDT and YNNKEL (reference sequence). CDR3 size: 13 residues. Trimming removed 5 bases at V and 5 bases at J, with 13 bases between.

The genes are TRBV2 and TRBJ1-4; D ambiguous. The germline V gene has CDR1 SNHLY and CDR2 FYNNEI. The CDR3 is made up of 14 amino acids. Trimming left V 6 bases short and J 5 bases short, with 13 bases between. CDR3 in amino acids: CASRERTGNEKLFF. The DNA for the CDR3 is TGTGCCAGCAGGGAACGGACGGGAAATGAAAAACTGTTTTTT.

This rearrangement joins TRBV28 to TRBJ2-4, with D possibly being TRBD2 (6 bases). Germline CDR1 MDHEN, CDR2 SYDVKM. This CDR3 is built from 14 residues. Trimming cost V 2 bases and J 8 bases, with 13 bases left between them. The CDR3 sequence is CASSLTGAGDIQYF. The CDR3 DNA sequence: TGTGCCAGCAGTTTAACGGGAGCCGGGGACATTCAGTACTTC.

This clone was seen just once. The V gene is TRBV10-3, the J gene TRBJ1-2, with 11 bases aligning to TRBD1. Germline V lookup: CDR1 ENHRY, CDR2 SYGVKD. J was trimmed by 6 bases and V by 0 bases; bases with no gene match: 6. The CDR3 has 16 amino acids. CDR3 in amino acids: CAISESARDRGNGYTF. Here the CDR3 DNA reads TGTGCCATCAGTGAGTCCGCCCGGGACAGGGGGAATGGCTACACCTTC.